These 10 T cell receptor beta chains were all obtained from the same sample, sequenced in a study of blood T cells in healthy people across ages. It was with a sample-barcoded 5' primer and a J-beta primer mix that a second PCR of about 7 to 12 cycles was run. Via MiXCR, TCRdb re-called the 5' RACE reads, giving one row per CDR3 protein. The sample has about 800,000 distinct CDR3 sequences, approximately 25% seen once; the top ten hold under 4.5%. This sample also appeared in a second study, on T cells of mothers and their children.

The sequencing input was blood. The source is a boy aged 5-17 years in good health.

The chain has TRBV2 and TRBJ1-4; TRBD1 agrees at 9 bases. The CDR3 runs 15 residues. V shed 6 bases, J shed 7 bases, and the junction held 9 bases outside the gene matches. CDR1 is SNHLY, CDR2 FYNNEI, per germline. In nucleotides, the CDR3 is TGTGCCAGCAGGGGAATGGGACAGGGATTTGAAAAACTGTTTTTT. Translated: CASRGMGQGFEKLFF. Full variable domain (outside the CDR3, taken from reference TRBV2 and TRBJ1-4): EPEVTQTPSHQVTQMGQEVILRCVPISNHLYFYWYRQILGQKVEFLVSFYNNEISEKSEIFDDQFSVERPDGSNFTLKIRSTKLEDSAMYFCASRGMGQGFEKLFFGSGTQLSVL.

The table lists this clonotype with a few counts. The chain uses TRBV7-2 and TRBJ2-4, with D hard to call. V was pared by 1 base and J by 0 bases, with 7 bases between. The germline gives CDR1 SGHTA, CDR2 FQGNSA. This CDR3 is built from 15 residues. The CDR3, as DNA: TGTGCCAGCAGCTTAGATTGGGTAGCCAAAAACATTCAGTACTTC. Its translation: CASSLDWVAKNIQYF.

Remarks on this clonotype: The CDR3 end shows no conserved phenylalanine or tryptophan, and so a read error is likely. The CDR3 region has the DNA TGTGCCAGCAGTGAGACTAGCTACAATGAGCAGTTCTTA. This encodes CASSETSYNEQFL. This chain uses TRBV6-4 with TRBJ2-1; possibly TRBD2 for D (6 bases). Trimming took off 3 bases at V and 3 bases at J, with 6 bases between the two ends. This CDR3 region has 13 residues. CDR1 is MRHNA and CDR2 is SNTAGT in the germline V gene.

The chain recombines TRBV4-3 with TRBJ2-5, with TRBD2 as a possible D gene (7 bases). In germline, CDR1 is LGHNA, CDR2 YSLEER. Trimming pared 1 base from V and 5 bases from J, leaving 14 bases between. The CDR3 length is 15 residues. CDR3 bases: TGCGCCAGCAGCCAAGTTGGAGGGGGGGAGGAGACCCAGTACTTC. Protein product: CASSQVGGGEETQYF.

The rearrangement joins TRBV13 to TRBJ2-7, with D maybe TRBD2 (5 bases). V was trimmed by 6 bases and J by 3 bases, leaving 12 bases between them. The CDR3 is 13 amino acids. Per germline, CDR1 PRHDT and CDR2 FYEKMQ (reference sequence). The CDR3 here is CASSIGVLYEQYF. The CDR3 DNA reads TGTGCCAGCAGTATCGGGGTTCTCTACGAGCAGTACTTC.

The rearrangement uses TRBV5-1 and TRBJ2-2; D gene ambiguous. CDR1 and CDR2 from the germline V gene are SGHRS and YFSETQ. The CDR3 is 14 residues long. Trimming cost V 8 bases and J 3 bases, with 14 bases left between them. CDR3 DNA sequence: TGCGCCAGTCAGACGATCGTGGACACCGGGGAGCTGTTTTTT. This translates into CASQTIVDTGELFF. Looking up the rest from reference TRBV5-1 and TRBJ2-2 gives the full variable domain: KAGVTQTPRYLIKTRGQQVTLSCSPISGHRSVSWYQQTPGQGLQFLFEYFSETQRNKGNFPGRFSGRQFSNSRSEMNVSTLELGDSALYLCASQTIVDTGELFFGEGSRLTVL.

The J gene is TRBJ2-1, the V gene TRBV2; 15 nucleotides line up with TRBD2. Trimming at V came to 7 bases and at J to 8 bases, leaving 12 bases not matched to a gene. The germline CDR1 and CDR2 sequences are SNHLY and FYNNEI. CDR3 length: 17 amino acids. CDR3 DNA: TGTGCCAGCAAGATTTGGACTAGCGGGAGGGCCATCGATGAGCAGTTCTTC. Translating gives CASKIWTSGRAIDEQFF.

This chain connects TRBV29-1 to TRBJ2-4; perhaps TRBD1 as D (6 bases). Germline CDR1 and CDR2: SQVTM and ANQGSEA. Trimming pared 0 bases from V and 7 bases from J, leaving 16 bases between. The CDR3 has 15 amino acids. The CDR3 region has the DNA TGCAGCGTTGAAGACCGACAGGAGTGGGAGAACATTCAGTACTTC. Translating gives CSVEDRQEWENIQYF.

The chain is built from TRBV6-1 and TRBJ2-7, with 8 positions matching TRBD2. With V trimmed by 7 bases and J by 1 base, 9 bases remained unmatched. In germline, CDR1 is MNHNS, CDR2 SASEGT. This CDR3 spans 15 amino acids. CDR3 sequence (DNA): TGTGCCAGCATGGGAAAGCGGGAGTCTTCCTACGAGCAGTACTTC. This encodes CASMGKRESSYEQYF.

V usage is TRBV14 and J usage is TRBJ2-7; unclear D gene. V lost 5 bases and J lost 2, with 13 bases in between. The CDR3 runs to 14 residues. Germline loops: CDR1 SGHDN, CDR2 FVKESK. CDR3 in amino acids: CASSSMKTTYEQYF. The CDR3 DNA sequence: TGTGCCAGCAGCTCGATGAAGACCACCTACGAGCAGTACTTC.